These 10 T cell receptor beta chains were all obtained from the same sample, sequenced in a study of blood T cell repertoires in COVID-19. TCRdb's copy holds only in-frame clones and misses some; the assay was immunoSEQ multiplex PCR. The sample consists of about 50,000 clones, roughly 91% of them appearing once. Sequenced sample: peripheral blood. These receptors all come from an elderly man with active or convalescent COVID-19.

Only a few counts were recorded for this clone. This sequence joins TRBV7-8 and TRBJ1-3; D call uncertain. The germline CDR1 and CDR2 sequences are SGHVS and FQNEAQ. CDR3 size: 16 residues. Trimming took 0 bases from V and 4 from J, leaving 13 bases between them. CDR3 sequence: CASSLATPIAGNTIYF. CDR3 DNA: TGTGCCAGCAGCTTAGCTACTCCAATCGCCGGAAACACCATATATTTT. The complete variable domain, with remaining parts taken from reference TRBV7-8 and TRBJ1-3, reads GAGVSQSPRYKVAKRGQDVALRCDPISGHVSLFWYQQALGQGPEFLTYFQNEAQLDKSGLPSDRFFAERPEGSVSTLKIQRTQQEDSAVYLCASSLATPIAGNTIYFGEGSWLTVV.

The chain links TRBV28 to TRBJ2-3; D not certain. Trimming removed 4 bases at V and 4 bases at J, with 12 bases between. Germline V gives CDR1 MDHEN, CDR2 SYDVKM. The CDR3 is 14 residues long. The CDR3 DNA reads as TGTGCCAGCAGTTACCTGCTACGTTCAGATACGCAGTATTTT. This codes for CASSYLLRSDTQYF.

This sequence joins TRBV5-1 and TRBJ2-4; 15 bases map to TRBD2. With V trimmed by 3 bases and J by 3 bases, 4 bases remained unmatched. This CDR3 has 17 residues. Per germline, CDR1 SGHRS and CDR2 YFSETQ. The CDR3: CASSSGLAGGLKNIQYF. In DNA form, the CDR3 reads TGCGCCAGCAGCTCGGGACTAGCGGGGGGTCTCAAAAACATTCAGTACTTC.

V gene TRBV11-1 combines with J gene TRBJ2-1; the D is unclear. The CDR3 contains 14 residues. V lost 0 bases and J 6 bases, leaving 9 bases between the germline ends. CDR1 and CDR2 from the germline V gene are SGHAT and FQDESV (reference sequence). The CDR3 protein is CASSLAQERNEQFF. The CDR3 DNA reads TGTGCCAGCAGCTTAGCCCAGGAACGCAATGAGCAGTTCTTC.

The V gene is TRBV19, the J gene TRBJ2-3; D unresolved. This CDR3 comprises 14 residues. Per germline, CDR1 LNHDA and CDR2 SQIVND (reference sequence). Trimming stripped 0 bases from V and 4 bases from J, with 8 bases between. The CDR3 loop reads CASSIDPSADTQYF. The DNA for the CDR3 is TGTGCCAGTAGTATAGATCCGTCGGCAGATACGCAGTATTTT.

The chain recombines TRBV7-2 with TRBJ1-5, with a possible D match to TRBD1 (5 bases). Trimming took off 5 bases at V and 0 bases at J, with 8 bases between the two ends. CDR1 is SGHTA, CDR2 FQGNSA, per germline. CDR3 length: 14 residues. The CDR3 DNA follows: TGTGCCAGCAGCCGGGGGAATAGCAATCAGCCCCAGCATTTT. It specifies CASSRGNSNQPQHF.

The V gene is TRBV10-1, the J gene TRBJ2-5; 7 positions match TRBD1. The CDR3 extends over 14 amino acids. The germline V gene encodes CDR1 WNHNN and CDR2 SYGVQD (reference sequence). V was clipped by 2 bases and J by 2 bases; unmatched bases: 2. CDR3 coding DNA: TGCGCCAGCAGTGAGCGGGACAGACAAGAGACCCAGTACTTC. Amino acids: CASSERDRQETQYF.

This chain joins TRBV19 and TRBJ1-1; the match to TRBD1 covers 7 bases. The germline V gene has CDR1 LNHDA and CDR2 SQIVND (reference sequence). The CDR3 covers 14 residues. Trimming cost V 4 bases and J 1 base; bases outside gene matches: 3. The chain's CDR3 is CASSTDRENTEAFF. The CDR3 DNA is TGTGCCAGTAGTACCGACAGGGAGAACACTGAAGCTTTCTTT.

This sequence joins TRBV3-1 (or the pseudogene TRBV3-2) and TRBJ1-2, with TRBD1 as a possible D gene (6 bases). V was shortened by 4 bases and J by 2 bases, with 8 bases between the two germline ends. This CDR3 has 13 residues. CDR1 and CDR2 (germline): LGHDT, YNNKEL (reference sequence). CDR3 sequence: CASSRQGNYGYTF. The CDR3 DNA is TGTGCCAGCAGCCGCCAGGGGAACTATGGCTACACCTTC.

This clone was counted once. CDR3 DNA sequence: TGTGCCAGTAGAATGCCCGGGAGCAATCAGCCCCAGCATTTT. Translation: CASRMPGSNQPQHF. The V gene is TRBV19, the J gene TRBJ1-5; unclear D gene. Germline loops: CDR1 LNHDA, CDR2 SQIVND (reference sequence). This CDR3 region has 14 residues. The V gene lost 6 bases and the J gene lost 1 base, with 10 bases spanning the gap.